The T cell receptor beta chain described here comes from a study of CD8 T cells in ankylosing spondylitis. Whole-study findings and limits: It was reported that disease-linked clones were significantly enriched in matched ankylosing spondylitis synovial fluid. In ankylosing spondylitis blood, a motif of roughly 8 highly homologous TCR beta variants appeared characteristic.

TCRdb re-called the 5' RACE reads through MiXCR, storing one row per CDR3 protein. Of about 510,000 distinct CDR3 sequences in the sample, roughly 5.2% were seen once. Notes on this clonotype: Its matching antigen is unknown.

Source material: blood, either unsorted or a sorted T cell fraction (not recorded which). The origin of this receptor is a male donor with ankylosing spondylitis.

CDR3 in amino acids: CASSRTGTGAHEQYF. CDR3 DNA sequence: TGTGCCAGCAGCCGAACCGGGACAGGGGCCCACGAGCAGTACTTC. The rearrangement links TRBV7-9 to TRBJ2-7; 10 bases match TRBD1. After removal of 5 bases from V and 5 bases from J, the junction contained 9 bases not matched to a gene. This CDR3 spans 15 amino acids. The germline V gene encodes CDR1 SEHNR and CDR2 FQNEAQ (reference sequence).